These 29 T cell receptor beta chains were sequenced from one sample in a study of vaccination and CD4 T cells after COVID-19. No antigen has been assigned to these receptors. Oncomine TCR Beta short-read sequencing was applied to DNA from cultured CD4+ T cells. A single record per CDR3 protein comes from TCRdb applying MiXCR to the PCR reads. The repertoire consists of 17,000 or so distinct CDR3 sequences, with approximately 40% occurring once and the leading ten covering roughly 8.4%. Treatment in this sample: approximately nine-day PBMC culture with coronavirus spike peptide pools or control peptides (ViraFEST assay). Sequencing was carried out using CD4+ T cells from blood, cultured in vitro. The receptors stem from a human donor who had recovered from COVID-19.

The chain employs TRBV10-3 and TRBJ2-7, with 11 bases identical to TRBD1. The CDR3 covers 15 residues. Germline CDR1 reads ENHRY; CDR2 reads SYGVKD. Trimming at V came to 4 bases and at J to 4 bases, leaving 6 bases not matched to a gene. CDR3 coding DNA: TGTGCCATCAGTGGCACCGGGACAGGGGGTTACGAGCAGTACTTC. Its translation: CAISGTGTGGYEQYF.

V is TRBV4-1 and J is TRBJ2-1; 11 bases fit TRBD1. V lost 7 bases, J lost 1 base, and 6 bases stayed unmatched. Germline loops: CDR1 MGHRA, CDR2 YSYEKL. CDR3 length equals 16 residues. The CDR3 here is CASNRGQGDSYNEQFF. The CDR3 coding sequence is TGCGCCAGCAACCGGGGACAGGGGGATTCCTACAATGAGCAGTTCTTC.

The rearrangement uses TRBV28 and TRBJ2-4; TRBD2 aligns across 10 bases. Germline V gene data show CDR1 as MDHEN and CDR2 as SYDVKM. The trim removed 2 bases at V and 5 bases at J, leaving 12 bases unmatched. The CDR3 contains 18 residues. The CDR3 loop is CASSLARKASGSQNIQYF. The CDR3 DNA follows: TGTGCCAGCAGTTTAGCCCGGAAGGCTAGCGGGAGCCAAAACATTCAGTACTTC.

There are a few counts of this clonotype. The V and J genes are TRBV20-1 and TRBJ1-2; no definite D call. Trimming stripped 5 bases from V and 14 bases from J, with 9 bases between. Per the germline V gene, CDR1 is DFQATT and CDR2 is SNEGSKA (reference sequence). The CDR3 runs 8 residues. Written as DNA, the CDR3 is TGCAGTGCTCACGTAGGGACCTTC. Translated, it gives CSAHVGTF.

The chain carries TRBV5-1 and TRBJ2-7; D is possibly TRBD2 (5 bases). Per germline, CDR1 SGHRS and CDR2 YFSETQ. CDR3 size: 15 residues. V was pared by 4 bases and J by 2 bases, with 16 bases between. CDR3: CASSPQGSGPYEQYF. CDR3 nucleotides: TGCGCCAGCAGCCCCCAAGGGAGTGGGCCCTACGAGCAGTACTTC.

In its sample, this clonotype is medium-sized. CDR3 region: CASQRTEAQETQYF. CDR3 nucleotides: TGTGCCAGCCAACGAACAGAGGCCCAAGAGACCCAGTACTTC. V gene TRBV7-2 combines with J gene TRBJ2-5, with unresolved D. V was clipped by 8 bases and J by 1 base, with 14 bases between them. The CDR3 runs to 14 residues. CDR1 and CDR2 from the germline V gene are SGHTA and FQGNSA.

In this sample, this clonotype turned up a few times. The chain recombines TRBV20-1 with TRBJ1-2, with D unresolved. Trimming removed 3 bases at V and 3 bases at J, with 8 bases between. There are 12 residues in the CDR3. CDR1 DFQATT and CDR2 SNEGSKA come from the germline V gene (reference sequence). In DNA, the CDR3 is TGCAGTGCTAGTTGGGGTGACTATGGCTACACCTTC. It encodes CSASWGDYGYTF.

The chain links TRBV19 to TRBJ1-5, with 7 bases fitting TRBD1. From germline, CDR1 is LNHDA and CDR2 SQIVND (reference sequence). This CDR3 region has 13 residues. V lost 11 bases to trimming and J lost 1 base; unmatched junction nucleotides: 5. CDR3 bases: TGTGCCTGCTCAGGGGGGAGCAATCAGCCCCAGCATTTT. Translating it yields CACSGGSNQPQHF.

This chain connects TRBV6-1 to TRBJ2-2; TRBD2 matches at 8 bases. Germline values: CDR1 MNHNS, CDR2 SASEGT. There are 16 residues in the CDR3. The V and J ends lost 3 bases and 2 bases, in that order; junction bases with no gene match: 5. The CDR3 protein is CASSDSLAGNTGELFF. As DNA, the CDR3 is TGTGCCAGCAGTGACAGCCTAGCGGGCAACACCGGGGAGCTGTTTTTT.

V is TRBV2 and J is TRBJ2-5, with D uncertain. The CDR3 spans 14 residues. V was trimmed by 0 bases and J by 5 bases, leaving 10 bases between them. CDR1 and CDR2 (germline): SNHLY, FYNNEI. CDR3: CASSEAVQFETQYF. The CDR3 DNA reads TGTGCCAGCAGTGAAGCGGTACAGTTCGAGACCCAGTACTTC.

This sequence joins TRBV6-1 and TRBJ2-7; 10 bases are shared with TRBD1. Germline V gene data show CDR1 as MNHNS and CDR2 as SASEGT. Trimming at V came to 0 bases and at J to 5 bases, leaving 4 bases not matched to a gene. CDR3 length: 15 amino acids. DNA for the CDR3: TGTGCCAGCAGTGAAGCGCCCGGGACAGGGGACGAGCAGTACTTC. Its translation is CASSEAPGTGDEQYF.

In its sample, this clonotype ranks as medium-sized (0.01 to 0.1%). The chain recombines TRBV2 with TRBJ1-1; D call uncertain. CDR3 length: 15 amino acids. CDR1 and CDR2 from the germline V gene are SNHLY and FYNNEI. V was shortened by 5 bases and J by 0 bases, with 13 bases between the two germline ends. The CDR3 reads CASSPRTALNTEAFF. The CDR3 nucleotides are TGTGCCAGCAGTCCCCGGACGGCTCTGAACACTGAAGCTTTCTTT.

The rearrangement uses TRBV6-1 and TRBJ2-5; a weak D match, TRBD1 (7 bases). CDR1 is MNHNS and CDR2 is SASEGT in the germline V gene. The CDR3 is made up of 13 amino acids. V lost 8 bases and J 4 bases, leaving 14 bases between the germline ends. The CDR3 DNA reads as TGTGCCAGCGCCAGGGGGGATGTAGAGACCCAGTACTTC. Encoded protein: CASARGDVETQYF.

This clonotype turned up a few times. The chain recombines TRBV5-4 with TRBJ2-5, with TRBD2 matching over 8 bases. Looked up from germline, CDR1 is SGHNT and CDR2 is YYREEE (reference sequence). Unmatched junction bases numbered 3, after V lost 1 base and J lost 4 bases. CDR3 length equals 14 residues. The CDR3 DNA sequence: TGTGCCAGCAGCTTGACTAGCGGTGCAGAGACCCAGTACTTC. Translation gives CASSLTSGAETQYF. The full variable domain, rest sourced from reference TRBV5-4 and TRBJ2-5, is ETGVTQSPTHLIKTRGQQVTLRCSSQSGHNTVSWYQQALGQGPQFIFQYYREEENGRGNFPPRFSGLQFPNYSSELNVNALELDDSALYLCASSLTSGAETQYFGPGTRLLVL.

This clonotype appeared a few times. The gene calls are TRBV7-2 and TRBJ2-7, with 9 bases identical to TRBD2. CDR3 length: 14 residues. After removal of 6 bases from V and 4 bases from J, the junction contained 7 bases not matched to a gene. Germline V CDR1 and CDR2: SGHTA, FQGNSA. CDR3 sequence (DNA): TGTGCCAGCAGGGTGGGACTAGCAGTTTACGAGCAGTACTTC. It yields the protein CASRVGLAVYEQYF.

This clonotype was counted only a few times. The chain is built from TRBV2 and TRBJ1-5; a weak D match, TRBD1 (5 bases). The germline CDR1 and CDR2 sequences are SNHLY and FYNNEI. The CDR3 extends over 16 amino acids. Trimming took 4 bases from V and 5 from J, leaving 18 bases between them. CDR3 in amino acids: CASSVVRVNEDQPQHF. In DNA form, the CDR3 reads TGTGCCAGCAGTGTTGTCAGGGTGAATGAAGATCAGCCCCAGCATTTT. The full variable domain, with the rest looked up from reference TRBV2 and TRBJ1-5, is EPEVTQTPSHQVTQMGQEVILRCVPISNHLYFYWYRQILGQKVEFLVSFYNNEISEKSEIFDDQFSVERPDGSNFTLKIRSTKLEDSAMYFCASSVVRVNEDQPQHFGDGTRLSIL.

The chain is built from TRBV27 and TRBJ1-2; 9 nucleotides match TRBD1. This CDR3 is built from 12 residues. Germline V gene data show CDR1 as MNHEY and CDR2 as SMNVEV (reference sequence). V dropped 7 bases and J dropped 8; count of bases not matched to a gene: 5. The CDR3 is CASTRTGDGYTF. CDR3 nucleotides: TGTGCCAGCACTAGGACAGGGGACGGCTACACCTTC.

This clonotype was seen a single time. The V gene is TRBV20-1, the J gene TRBJ2-7; 9 bases agree with TRBD1. Losses at the gene ends were 6 bases for V and 1 base for J; bases not matched to a gene: 7. The germline V gene has CDR1 DFQATT and CDR2 SNEGSKA (reference sequence). CDR3 length: 14 amino acids. CDR3 nucleotides: TGCAGTGCGCAGGACAGGGGAATTTCCTACGAGCAGTACTTC. The encoded protein is CSAQDRGISYEQYF.

The chain is built from TRBV7-2 and TRBJ2-3; D is possibly TRBD2 (6 bases). The germline V and J ends were trimmed by 2 bases and 1 base, with 13 bases remaining between them. CDR1 is SGHTA and CDR2 is FQGNSA in the germline V gene. The CDR3 has 16 amino acids. The CDR3 region is CASSLSLASGTDTQYF. The DNA of the CDR3 is TGTGCCAGCAGCTTAAGCTTGGCTAGCGGCACAGATACGCAGTATTTT.

The chain employs TRBV2 and TRBJ2-1, with D perhaps being TRBD1 or TRBD2 (6 bases each). V was shortened by 7 bases and J by 5 bases, with 12 bases between the two germline ends. CDR1 and CDR2 (germline): SNHLY, FYNNEI. CDR3 length: 13 amino acids. This CDR3 reads CASIADSHNEQFF. For the CDR3, the DNA is TGTGCCAGCATAGCGGACAGTCACAATGAGCAGTTCTTC.

For this clonotype: No conserved phenylalanine or tryptophan ends this CDR3, so it is likely a read error. The rearrangement links TRBV5-4 to TRBJ2-6; D remains unclear. This CDR3 is built from 15 residues. Germline V lookup: CDR1 SGHNT, CDR2 YYREEE (reference sequence). The V end lost 3 bases, the J end lost 4 bases, and 11 bases lay between the germline ends. The CDR3, as DNA: TGTGCCAGCAGCTCAAGGAGAGGAGGGGCCAACGTCCTGACTTCC. This encodes CASSSRRGGANVLTS.

This rearrangement joins TRBV28 to TRBJ2-1; the match to TRBD2 covers 10 bases. The germline CDR1 and CDR2 sequences are MDHEN and SYDVKM. The CDR3 is 16 amino acids. J gave up 0 bases and V 4 bases, and 3 bases lay outside the gene matches. The CDR3 loop reads CASSSSGSSSYNEQFF. In DNA form, the CDR3 reads TGTGCCAGCAGTTCTAGCGGGAGTTCCTCCTACAATGAGCAGTTCTTC. Based on the CDR3 plus reference TRBV28 and TRBJ2-1, the full variable domain is DVKVTQSSRYLVKRTGEKVFLECVQDMDHENMFWYRQDPGLGLRLIYFSYDVKMKEKGDIPEGYSVSREKKERFSLILESASTNQTSMYLCASSSSGSSSYNEQFFGPGTRLTVL.

The chain carries TRBV5-1 and TRBJ1-2; D is unclear. The CDR3 has 15 amino acids. CDR1 is SGHRS and CDR2 is YFSETQ in the germline V gene. V lost 4 bases, J lost 9 bases, and 22 bases lay in between. The CDR3 bases are TGCGCCAGCAGCACGGACGGAGCCCGACCTATGAGCTACACCTTC. Encoded protein: CASSTDGARPMSYTF.

The chain links TRBV15 to TRBJ2-1, with 10 nucleotides matching TRBD2. With 6 bases clipped from V and 9 bases from J, the junction kept 11 bases outside the gene matches. The germline gives CDR1 LNHNV, CDR2 YYDKDF (reference sequence). This CDR3 spans 15 amino acids. CDR3 in amino acids: CATSLSSGRVVEQFF. CDR3 nucleotides: TGTGCCACCAGTTTGTCCAGCGGGAGGGTTGTTGAGCAGTTCTTC.

V and J are TRBV20-1 and TRBJ2-7, with 12 bases aligning to TRBD2. The trim removed 1 base at V and 4 bases at J, leaving 2 bases unmatched. Germline CDR1 is DFQATT and CDR2 is SNEGSKA (reference sequence). There are 14 residues in the CDR3. The chain's CDR3 is CSARGGLAGYEQYF. The CDR3, as DNA: TGCAGTGCTAGAGGGGGACTAGCGGGTTACGAGCAGTACTTC.

This clonotype was counted between two and nine times. The rearrangement uses TRBV6-1 and TRBJ2-7; D ambiguous. The V end lost 6 bases, the J end lost 0 bases, and 12 bases lay between the germline ends. The CDR3 extends over 14 amino acids. CDR1 is MNHNS and CDR2 is SASEGT in the germline V gene. Written as DNA, the CDR3 is TGTGCCAGCAGGCACCTTGGCAGCTCCTACGAGCAGTACTTC. This encodes CASRHLGSSYEQYF.

J is TRBJ2-2 and V is TRBV18, with D tentatively TRBD1 (6 bases). CDR3 size: 13 residues. CDR1 KGHSH and CDR2 LQKENI come from the germline V gene. The V gene lost 1 base and the J gene lost 6 bases, with 6 bases spanning the gap. CDR3 residues: CASSPQGAGELFF. CDR3 nucleotide sequence: TGTGCCAGCTCACCACAGGGGGCCGGGGAGCTGTTTTTT.

The J gene is TRBJ2-5, the V gene TRBV25-1, with TRBD2 matching over 7 bases. This CDR3 has 16 residues. V gave up 3 bases and J gave up 4 bases; unmatched junction bases: 11. Germline CDR1 is MGHDK and CDR2 is SYGVNS. The CDR3 protein is CASSDPLSGRGETQYF. Written as DNA, the CDR3 is TGTGCCAGCAGTGATCCTTTGTCAGGGAGGGGAGAGACCCAGTACTTC.

This clonotype was seen a handful of times. The chain couples TRBV28 to TRBJ1-3, with D tentatively TRBD1 (5 bases). This CDR3 spans 15 amino acids. V dropped 3 bases and J dropped 7 bases, with 16 bases sitting between them. Germline CDR1 and CDR2: MDHEN and SYDVKM. The CDR3 DNA is TGTGCCAGCAGTTTCTACCGACAGTTAGGCAACACCATATATTTT. It is translated as CASSFYRQLGNTIYF.